Sequencing of this T cell receptor (beta chain) was carried out in a study of tumor-infiltrating lymphocytes in primary liver carcinoma. Study summary: The patients had histopathologically diagnosed primary liver carcinoma, and their disease was treated by surgical resection. All patients, whether men or women, fell within 30 to 69 years of age.

Overall study findings and caveats: Pairs comparing tumor with adjacent tissue or blood overlapped less than pairs drawn from tumor regions.

Regarding this clonotype: Its antigen is currently unknown.

Germline loops: CDR1 GTSNPN, CDR2 SVGIG (reference sequence). CDR3 length equals 16 residues. The V gene end was trimmed by 8 bases and the J gene end by 8 bases; junction bases not matched to a gene: 19. Germline DNA was extracted alongside blood RNA, which was obtained from unsorted whole blood. The template, about 540 ng total RNA, yielded TCR beta cDNA made with a constant-region primer. Nested multiplex PCR, run for three rounds with slightly modified ARM-PCR, yielded TCR beta libraries. Rounds one and two of PCR, each of roughly 10 cycles, were primed with TRBV1-TRBV30 forward primers and a C-beta reverse primer. TCRdb re-analysed the multiplex PCR reads in MiXCR, keeping a single row per CDR3 protein. The sample holds around 330,000 distinct CDR3 sequences, over 55% seen once.

This clonotype originated in a man aged 35 to 55 with primary liver carcinoma and hepatitis B virus infection. This rearrangement joins TRBV30 to TRBJ2-1; 9 bases map to TRBD2. The sample comprised peripheral blood. The CDR3 reads CAGYTAGLARFDEQFF. The CDR3 nucleotides are TGTGCCGGTTACACCGCGGGACTAGCTAGGTTCGATGAGCAGTTCTTC.